One TCR beta chain is described in this entry. Which antigen it targets is not known. The record has no base qualities; no much larger clone is one base away. These data belong to a study of T cells in tumors after PD-1 blockade (dated by TCRdb to between 2017 and 2020). Describing the broader study: Patients with prior checkpoint blockade, systemic immunosuppressant use, or recent radiotherapy or other anti-cancer therapy within 4 weeks were excluded. On average, peripheral blood samples had around 110,000 TCR templates (range roughly 24,000-280,000) and roughly 35,000 unique clonotypes. Some patients also continued taking vismodegib 150 mg daily during anti-PD-1 treatment. RECIST version 1.1 was used to assess clinical response. To compare clonotypes in blood and tumor, bulk TCR sequencing was done on 10 peripheral blood samples taken from 5 or 6 patients. Patients received pembrolizumab 200 mg every 3 weeks or cemiplimab 350 mg every 2 weeks. The study performed paired single-cell RNA and TCR sequencing on site-matched tumors from BCC or SCC patients before and after anti-PD-1 therapy.

For bulk TCRbeta sequencing, genomic DNA was extracted from tumor biopsies or peripheral blood, and input amounts ranged from roughly 550 ng to 6,004 ng. Histologically proven advanced or metastatic basal or squamous cell carcinoma was present in all patients, all of whom were poor candidates for surgical resection. Of the 11 patients in the basal cell carcinoma cohort, 8 or 9 underwent bulk tumor TCR sequencing. The immunoSEQ platform was used for deep TCRbeta sequencing. Per the original workflow: For further analysis, only productive rearrangements were exported from the immunoSEQ Analyzer. T cell phenotypes were assigned to bulk TCRbeta clonotypes by matching the clonotypes to single-cell RNA+TCR-seq clones with the same TCRbeta sequence. Clone enrichment in tumor was calculated as tumor frequency divided by PBMC frequency from bulk TCR sequencing. GLIPH was used to sort TCRs into specificity groups, which are clusters of distinct TCRs that likely recognize common antigens through shared CDR3 motifs. What TCRdb holds here is the immuneACCESS table cut down to in-frame rearrangements. Part of the clones is not present; checked against another copy, under half of the missing clones reflect an unresolved V gene, and the others are unexplained. D and trimming come from the DNA, and the V and J calls and clone size come from that table. This sample holds a few thousand clones; 80% to 85% were observed only once. Of the sample, 40% to 60% falls within the top ten clones.

V loses 3 bases at its end and J loses 3 bases; junction bases beyond the gene matches: 7. CDR1 and CDR2 are drawn from the germline V gene: SQVTM, ANQGSEA. Reading from cysteine to phenylalanine, the CDR3 counts 14 amino acids. Just the 42-base CDR3 DNA is kept, in frame starting at base 1. Beyond this particular receptor, the publication reports: The source of novel T cell clones was not identified and could include lymphoid organs or rare unexpanded clones within the tumor or its periphery. Around two fifths of tumor TCR clonotypes were found in blood, and some novel exhausted tumor clones appeared in pre-treatment blood, suggesting peripheral recruitment.

This sequence was found in a human donor with advanced basal cell or squamous cell carcinoma (not recorded which). Here the chain combines TRBV29-1 and TRBJ2-7; TRBD1 aligns with 8 central bases. Sequenced material: PBMCs, taken after anti-PD-1 therapy. The CDR3 reads as follows: CSVDGTGRGYEQYF. The bases read TGCAGCGTTGACGGGACAGGAAGGGGCTACGAGCAGTACTTC.